This T cell receptor (beta chain) was obtained from a study of cytomegalovirus exposure and HLA in healthy donors (dated by TCRdb to about 2017). For context, the study as a whole: According to an earlier analysis of 587 of the donors, about 179 million T cells yielded 117 million unique TCR beta sequences and more than 250 Gb of sequence data. The study was designed to test whether signatures of past pathogen exposure could be identified by cataloging public T cell receptors. To predict cytomegalovirus infection status, the study combined high-throughput TCR immunosequencing, statistical association of individual TCRs with disease status, and machine learning. In an earlier analysis of around 540 of the donors, high-throughput TCR beta sequencing was used to judge whether each TCR beta V gene segment behaved as functional or pseudogenic. Using immunosequencing, the study profiled T cell repertoires from 500 to 800 subjects and related those repertoires to cytomegalovirus serostatus. Every repertoire in the discovery cohort had been generated on one and the same sequencing platform. Typing coverage varied by locus: roughly 620-630 donors for A, B, C, DRB1 and DQB1; approximately 520 for DQA1; more than 600 for DPA1; approximately 450 for DPB1. Besides the first cohort of roughly 640 subjects, a separate validation cohort made up of roughly 120 different subjects was used. In a later analysis, previously published TCR beta repertoires from more than 500 donors were re-analyzed and high-resolution HLA genotyping was added so that TCR occurrence patterns could be studied. Among the approximately 400 genotyped donors, approximately 77% belonged to the genetic ancestry cluster associated with self-reported Caucasian donors. Rather than drawing on any new phenotypic data, the later analysis identified candidate immune exposures from TCR beta sequences and the way those sequences occurred across donors. Donor age, sex, ethnicity and CMV serostatus were collected together with the repertoire data. Among some 400 genotyped donors of the cohort, an average of about 240,000 unique TCR beta nucleotide sequences was sequenced per donor, of which about 19% were non-productive. A later genetic analysis took genome-wide SNP genotypes for about 55% of the 666 donors and used that subset as a discovery cohort. HLA typing included class I and class II loci at four-digit resolution. Five DR-DQ haplotypes were handled as single units for association and clustering, since linkage in the cohort was strong. An early release covering roughly 600 HLA-typed donors comprised approximately 290 gigabases of sequencing data and roughly 86 million unique TCR sequences. General conclusions and limits of the study: CMV serostatus was the only immune exposure information available for the cohort. Compared with equally common non-associated chains, HLA-associated TCR beta chains in a later analysis were more clonally expanded and had lower generation probabilities. Several of the top co-occurrence clusters appeared to be linked to parvovirus B19, influenza, CMV and Epstein-Barr virus, according to a later analysis. Some IMGT-functional V segments, including TRBV6-2 and TRBV6-3, could not be told apart with the 87-base-pair reads, so those segments were excluded. In a later genetic analysis, a missense DCLRE1C variant was associated with V-gene and J-gene trimming of TCR beta chains, and the association was replicated in an independent cohort. In a later analysis, the rate of TCR association differed among HLA loci, with DRB1 alleles having the most associated TCRs and HLA-C alleles having the fewest. The study listed 164 TCR beta chains as associated with cytomegalovirus. While some public TCRs were present in many individuals, most TCR sequences turned up only very rarely across donors. A few of the identified cytomegalovirus-associated TCR beta chains were confirmed in vitro to be specific for cytomegalovirus antigens. Because some donors lacked HLA typing at each locus, the association tests relied only on the typed subset. A further reported finding was that TCR beta sequences accurately predicted the HLA-A and HLA-B alleles for most subjects in the first cohort. The earlier analysis of 587 of the donors excluded roughly 17 rarely observed V segments, including chromosome 9 orphons, because counts were too low. Correlated functional status among segregating V segments might reflect linkage disequilibrium, but an unknown experimental factor could not be ruled out. When HLA alleles, especially DR and DQ, strongly co-occurred, attributing TCR associations to individual alleles was difficult. It was suggested by the authors that the approach could potentially be generalized to other disease states and immunological phenotypes. In an earlier analysis of approximately 590 of the donors, most TCR beta V segments appeared in productive rearrangements about 87% or about 30% of the time, broadly matching IMGT annotations. This cohort had only TCR beta chains sequenced, and the lack of alpha or paired-chain data limited which features could be detected. In both the original and validation cohorts, the classifier was reported to diagnose cytomegalovirus status with high specificity and sensitivity. In a later analysis, some 18,000 TCR beta sequences were associated with specific HLA alleles at a false discovery rate of 0.05. A group of highly shared sequence variants was considered likely to be a technical artifact of the sequencing pipeline. In a later genetic analysis, fewer N-insertions in productive TCRs were reported among donors in an Asian-associated ancestry cluster than the roughly 700-donor mean. A later analysis found that most CMV-associated TCR beta chains appeared HLA-restricted, with HLA associations seemingly driven largely by CMV exposure. Sequencing depth was assumed to be roughly uniform across donors in the presence/absence analyses, though that assumption may not hold.

The receptor library was made with the immunoSEQ multiplex PCR assay. A mixture of 60 forward primers for TCR Vbeta segments and 13 reverse primers for TCR Jbeta segments was used in the multiplex PCR. The CDR3 region of rearranged TCR beta genes was amplified from genomic DNA with a multiplex PCR assay. Amplified TCR beta libraries were sequenced as 87-base-pair reads on the Illumina HiSeq System. Per the original workflow: A later analysis counted about 82 million unique TCR beta chains across the 550 to 750 repertoires, and some 12 million of these chains were shared by at least two donors. To remove PCR and sequencing errors, raw reads were error-corrected and collapsed into unique sequences using a nearest-neighbor algorithm that merged closely related sequences. To assign V, D and J gene segments, CDR3 sequences were aligned to IMGT reference sequences. For a sequence to be retained, at least a six-nucleotide match to both a V gene segment and a J gene segment was required. Rearrangements were called productive when the CDR3 lacked stop codons and stayed in frame with V and J; all others were non-productive. Following IMGT convention, CDR3 was defined as the stretch from the second conserved V-encoded cysteine up to the conserved J-encoded phenylalanine. The earlier analysis of fewer than 750 of the donors excluded sequences that lacked an unambiguous match to a single V gene segment. An earlier analysis of 500 to 700 of the donors classified V segments as functional when productive rearrangements were above 56.7% and as segregating when the standard deviation between donors was above 5%. A statistical classification framework was built for diagnosing cytomegalovirus status from the catalog of TCR beta chain sequences. A later analysis assigned V and J genes by comparing TCR nucleotide sequences with IMGT/GENE-DB human TR gene sequences. In a later analysis, CDR3 sequences and most-parsimonious VDJ recombination scenarios were assigned using the TCRdist pipeline. In a later analysis, each TCR beta chain was defined by its CDR3 amino acid sequence together with its V-gene family, and reads without a unique V-gene family were excluded. A later analysis removed 592 highly shared, low-generation-probability nucleotide sequences to deal with suspected cross-contamination and a sequencing artifact. In a later analysis, a clonal expansion index was calculated for each public chain from normalized within-repertoire ranks of inferred template counts. In a later analysis, generation probabilities were computed using a VDJ recombination model fitted to out-of-frame rearrangements, and the results were checked against IGoR. Hypergeometric tests were used in a later analysis to score TCR-TCR, TCR-HLA and TCR-CMV co-occurrence, with a repertoire-size bias correction applied to the TCR pairs. In a later analysis, false discovery rates were estimated by permuting HLA or CMV assignments 20 times. In a later analysis, co-occurring TCRs were grouped with DBSCAN, and TCRdist sequence similarity was added when clustering was performed within HLA-allele-positive subsets. Repertoires with fewer than 30,000 or more than 120,000 public chains, plus five repertoires with anomalous nucleotide sharing, were excluded from co-occurrence clustering. The source is immuneACCESS, and TCRdb retained only in-frame sequences with V and J called. Part of the clones is not carried over; for the studies checked, unresolved V genes explain less than half of this, and the remainder is unexplained. For V, J and clone size, that table is used; D and trimming come from the DNA. Counted in this sample were 100,000 or so clones; around 76% of them appeared once. Jointly, the top ten make up around 8.2% of the sample.

In total, approximately 610 healthy bone marrow donors made up the cohort. At the time of sampling, all cohort members were nominally healthy, though unrecorded immune exposures were likely present. The donor was CMV seropositive and was included in the group of some 290 seropositive cohort members. Every donor gave a peripheral blood sample, and the peripheral blood mononuclear cells from that sample were used for TCR beta sequencing. The Qiagen DNeasy Blood Extraction Kit was used to extract genomic DNA from the blood cell samples. Including the terminal cysteine and phenylalanine, the CDR3 comprises 17 residues. Here the CDR3 DNA is all that survives: 51 bases in frame from base 1. The germline V gene (reference sequence) sets CDR1 to SEHNR and CDR2 to FQNEAQ. V was cut back by 3 bases and J by 3 bases, leaving a gap of 20 bases between them. Details on this clone: This clone's antigen is unknown. No qualities accompany the bases; no much larger clone lies one base away.

This receptor was taken from a middle-aged man in good health and CMV-seropositive. The sequence is built from TRBV7-9 and TRBJ1-1; the D gene is perhaps TRBD1, on 5 matching bases. Sequenced material: PBMCs. This receptor carries the CDR3 CASSFPVRGGADTEAFF. Here is the DNA: TGTGCCAGCAGCTTTCCGGTGCGAGGAGGGGCCGACACTGAAGCTTTCTTT.